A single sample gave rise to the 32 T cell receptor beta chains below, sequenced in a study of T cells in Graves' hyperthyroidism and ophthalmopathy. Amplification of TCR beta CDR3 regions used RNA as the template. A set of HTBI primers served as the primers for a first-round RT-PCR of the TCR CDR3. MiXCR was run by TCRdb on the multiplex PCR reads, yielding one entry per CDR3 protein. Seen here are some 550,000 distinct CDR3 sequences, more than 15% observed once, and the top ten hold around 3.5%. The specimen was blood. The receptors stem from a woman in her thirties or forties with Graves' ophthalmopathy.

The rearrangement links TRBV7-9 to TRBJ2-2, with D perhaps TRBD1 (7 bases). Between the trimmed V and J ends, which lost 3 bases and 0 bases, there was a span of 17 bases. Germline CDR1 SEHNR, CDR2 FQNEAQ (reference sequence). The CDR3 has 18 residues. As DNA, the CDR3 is TGTGCCAGCAGCTTCCTTCGTGGCAGGGGGGCGAACACCGGGGAGCTGTTTTTT. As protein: CASSFLRGRGANTGELFF.

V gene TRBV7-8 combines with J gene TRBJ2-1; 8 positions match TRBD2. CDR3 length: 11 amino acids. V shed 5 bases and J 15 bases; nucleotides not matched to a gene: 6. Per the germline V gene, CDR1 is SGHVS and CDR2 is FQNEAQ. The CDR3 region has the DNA TGTGCCAGCAGCACCGGGACTAGACCGTTCTTC. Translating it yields CASSTGTRPFF.

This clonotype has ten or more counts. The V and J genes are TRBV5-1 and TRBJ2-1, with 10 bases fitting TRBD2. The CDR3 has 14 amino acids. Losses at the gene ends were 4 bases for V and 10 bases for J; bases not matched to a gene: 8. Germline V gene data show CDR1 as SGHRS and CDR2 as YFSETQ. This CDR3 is CASSPRTSGREQFF. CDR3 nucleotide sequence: TGCGCCAGCAGCCCCAGGACTAGCGGACGGGAGCAGTTCTTC.

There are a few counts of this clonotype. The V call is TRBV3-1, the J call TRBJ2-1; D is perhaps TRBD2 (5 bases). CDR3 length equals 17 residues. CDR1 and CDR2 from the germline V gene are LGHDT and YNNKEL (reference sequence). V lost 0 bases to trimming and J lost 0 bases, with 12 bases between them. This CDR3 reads CASSQDLLRGSYNEQFF. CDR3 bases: TGTGCCAGCAGCCAAGATCTCTTACGGGGCTCCTACAATGAGCAGTTCTTC.

CDR3 amino acids: CASSVDSSNEKLFF. In DNA, the CDR3 is TGTGCCAGCAGTGTGGACAGCTCTAATGAAAAACTGTTTTTT. The chain has TRBV12-3 or TRBV12-4 and TRBJ1-4; TRBD1 might be the D (6 bases). The V end lost 5 bases, the J end lost 3 bases, and 10 bases lay between the germline ends. This CDR3 has 14 amino acids.

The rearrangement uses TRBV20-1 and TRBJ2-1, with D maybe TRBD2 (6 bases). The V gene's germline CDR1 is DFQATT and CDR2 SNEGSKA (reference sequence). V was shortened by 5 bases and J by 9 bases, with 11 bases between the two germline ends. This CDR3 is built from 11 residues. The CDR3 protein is CSAHGTREQFF. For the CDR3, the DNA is TGCAGTGCTCATGGGACTCGTGAGCAGTTCTTC.

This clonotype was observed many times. DNA of the CDR3: TGTGCCAGCAGGGCTAGCGTACTAACAGATACGCAGTATTTT. Translation gives CASRASVLTDTQYF. The chain couples TRBV2 to TRBJ2-3; weak D call: TRBD2 (6 bases). The germline gives CDR1 SNHLY, CDR2 FYNNEI. Trimming took 6 bases from V and 3 from J, leaving 13 bases between them. The CDR3 loop spans 14 amino acids.

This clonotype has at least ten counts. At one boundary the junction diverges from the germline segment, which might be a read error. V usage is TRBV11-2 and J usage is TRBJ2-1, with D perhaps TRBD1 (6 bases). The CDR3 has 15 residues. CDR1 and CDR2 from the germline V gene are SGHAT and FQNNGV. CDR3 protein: CASSLEGVGYNEQFF. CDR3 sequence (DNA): TGTGCCAGCAGCCTAGAGGGGGTCGGGTACAATGAGCAGTTCTTC.

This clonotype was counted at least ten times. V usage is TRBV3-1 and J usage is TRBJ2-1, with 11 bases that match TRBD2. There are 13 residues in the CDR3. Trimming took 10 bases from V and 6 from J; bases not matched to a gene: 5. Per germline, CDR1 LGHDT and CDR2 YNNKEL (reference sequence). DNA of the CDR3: TGTGCCACTTCCGGGACTAGCGGCAATGAGCAGTTCTTC. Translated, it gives CATSGTSGNEQFF.

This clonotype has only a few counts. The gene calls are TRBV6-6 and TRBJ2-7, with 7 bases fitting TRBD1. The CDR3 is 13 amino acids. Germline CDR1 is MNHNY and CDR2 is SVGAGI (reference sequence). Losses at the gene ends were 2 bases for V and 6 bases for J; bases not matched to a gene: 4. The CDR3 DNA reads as TGTGCCAGCAGTTACAGGGGGCTTGGCGAGCAGTACTTC. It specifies CASSYRGLGEQYF.

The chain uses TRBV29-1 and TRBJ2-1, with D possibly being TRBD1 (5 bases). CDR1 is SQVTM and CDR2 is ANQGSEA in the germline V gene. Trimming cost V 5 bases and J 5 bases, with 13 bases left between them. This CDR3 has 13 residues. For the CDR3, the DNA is TGCAGCGTTAGTCGCCAGGGCGACAATGAGCAGTTCTTC. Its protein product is CSVSRQGDNEQFF.

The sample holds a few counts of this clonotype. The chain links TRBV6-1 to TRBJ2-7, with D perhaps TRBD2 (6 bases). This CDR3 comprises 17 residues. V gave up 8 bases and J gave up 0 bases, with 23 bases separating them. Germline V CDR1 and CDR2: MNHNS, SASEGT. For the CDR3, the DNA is TGTGCCAGCCGAAGAGGGTCGGGAGCGGGCCTCTCCTACGAGCAGTACTTC. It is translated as CASRRGSGAGLSYEQYF.

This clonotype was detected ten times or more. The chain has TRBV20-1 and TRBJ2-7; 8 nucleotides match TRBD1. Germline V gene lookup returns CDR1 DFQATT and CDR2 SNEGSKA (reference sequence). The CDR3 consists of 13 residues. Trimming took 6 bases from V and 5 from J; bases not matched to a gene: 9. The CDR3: CSARTGRGDEQYF. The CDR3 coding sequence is TGCAGTGCAAGGACAGGGCGAGGGGACGAGCAGTACTTC.

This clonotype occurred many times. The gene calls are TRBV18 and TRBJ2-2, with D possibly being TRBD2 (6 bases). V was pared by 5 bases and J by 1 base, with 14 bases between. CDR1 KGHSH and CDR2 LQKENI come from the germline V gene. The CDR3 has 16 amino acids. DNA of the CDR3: TGTGCCAGCTCATCGACCGGGACTCGGAACACCGGGGAGCTGTTTTTT. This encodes CASSSTGTRNTGELFF.

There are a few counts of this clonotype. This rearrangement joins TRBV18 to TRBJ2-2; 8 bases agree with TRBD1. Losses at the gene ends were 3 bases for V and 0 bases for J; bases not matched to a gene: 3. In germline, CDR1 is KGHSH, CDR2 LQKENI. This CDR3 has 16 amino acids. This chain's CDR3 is CASSPGQATNTGELFF. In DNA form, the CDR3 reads TGTGCCAGCTCACCGGGACAGGCCACGAACACCGGGGAGCTGTTTTTT.

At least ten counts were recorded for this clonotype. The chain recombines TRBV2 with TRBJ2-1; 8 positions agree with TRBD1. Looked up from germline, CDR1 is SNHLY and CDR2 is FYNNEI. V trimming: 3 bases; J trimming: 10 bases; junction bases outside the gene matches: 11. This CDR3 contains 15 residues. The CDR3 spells CASSEADRAVIEQFF. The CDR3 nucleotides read TGTGCCAGCAGTGAGGCGGACAGGGCGGTAATAGAGCAGTTCTTC.

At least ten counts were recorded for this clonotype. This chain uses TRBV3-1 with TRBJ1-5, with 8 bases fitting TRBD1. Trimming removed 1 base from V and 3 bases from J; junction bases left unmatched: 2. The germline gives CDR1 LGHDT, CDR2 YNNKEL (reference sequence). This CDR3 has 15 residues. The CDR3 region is CASSQGDRSNQPQHF. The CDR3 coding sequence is TGTGCCAGCAGCCAAGGGGACAGGTCCAATCAGCCCCAGCATTTT.

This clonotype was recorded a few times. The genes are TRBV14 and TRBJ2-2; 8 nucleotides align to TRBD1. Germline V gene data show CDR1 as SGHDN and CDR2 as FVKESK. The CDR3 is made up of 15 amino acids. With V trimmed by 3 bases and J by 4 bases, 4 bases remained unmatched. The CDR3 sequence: CASSHLDRATGELFF. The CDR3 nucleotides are TGTGCCAGCAGCCACTTGGACAGGGCCACCGGGGAGCTGTTTTTT.

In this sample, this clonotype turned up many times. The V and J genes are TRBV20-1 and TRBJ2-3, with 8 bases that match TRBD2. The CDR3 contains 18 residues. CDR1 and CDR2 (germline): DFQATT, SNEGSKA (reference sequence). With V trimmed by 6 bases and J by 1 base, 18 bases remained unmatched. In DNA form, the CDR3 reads TGCAGTGCCGAAAGTATTCTCGGCGGAGCGGGGGGCACAGATACGCAGTATTTT. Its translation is CSAESILGGAGGTDTQYF.

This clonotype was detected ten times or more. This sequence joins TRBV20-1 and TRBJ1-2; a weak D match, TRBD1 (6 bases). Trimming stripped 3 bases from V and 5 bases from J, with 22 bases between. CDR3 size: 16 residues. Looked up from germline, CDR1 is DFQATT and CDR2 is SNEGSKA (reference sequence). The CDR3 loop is CSASSSGGRGGYGYTF. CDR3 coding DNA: TGCAGTGCTAGCAGCAGCGGGGGGCGGGGAGGGTATGGCTACACCTTC.

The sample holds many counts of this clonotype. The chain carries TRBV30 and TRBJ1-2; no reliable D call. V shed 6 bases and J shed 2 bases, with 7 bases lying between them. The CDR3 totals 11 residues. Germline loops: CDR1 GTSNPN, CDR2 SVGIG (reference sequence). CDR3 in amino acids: CACGLNYGYTF. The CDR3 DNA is TGTGCCTGCGGGCTCAACTATGGCTACACCTTC.

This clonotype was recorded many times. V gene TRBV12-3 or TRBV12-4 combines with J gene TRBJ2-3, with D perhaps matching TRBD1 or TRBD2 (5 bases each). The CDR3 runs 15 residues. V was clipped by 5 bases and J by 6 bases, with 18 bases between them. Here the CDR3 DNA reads TGTGCCAGCAGTCCTCGTGGGACGGTTCTTGATACGCAGTATTTT. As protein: CASSPRGTVLDTQYF.

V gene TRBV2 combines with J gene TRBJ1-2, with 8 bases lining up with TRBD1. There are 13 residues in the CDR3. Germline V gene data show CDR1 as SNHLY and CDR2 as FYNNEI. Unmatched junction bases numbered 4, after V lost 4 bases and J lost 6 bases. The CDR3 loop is CASSVGQADGYTF. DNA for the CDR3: TGTGCCAGCAGTGTGGGACAGGCTGATGGCTACACCTTC.

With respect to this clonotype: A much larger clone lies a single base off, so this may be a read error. CDR3 coding DNA: TGTGCCGGCAGCCTCTGGACAGACTACGAGCAGTACTTC. Translating gives CAGSLWTDYEQYF. The genes are TRBV3-1 and TRBJ2-7, with a tentative D call TRBD1 (6 bases). CDR3 size: 13 residues. Germline loops: CDR1 LGHDT, CDR2 YNNKEL (reference sequence).

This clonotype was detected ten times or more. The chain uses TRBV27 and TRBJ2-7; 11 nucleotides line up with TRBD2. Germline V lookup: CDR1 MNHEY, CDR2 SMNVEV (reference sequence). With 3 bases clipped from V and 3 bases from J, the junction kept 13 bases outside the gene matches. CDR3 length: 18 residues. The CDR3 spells CASSLGSSGRAPHYEQYF. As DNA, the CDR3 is TGTGCCAGCAGTTTGGGCAGTAGCGGGAGGGCGCCCCACTACGAGCAGTACTTC.

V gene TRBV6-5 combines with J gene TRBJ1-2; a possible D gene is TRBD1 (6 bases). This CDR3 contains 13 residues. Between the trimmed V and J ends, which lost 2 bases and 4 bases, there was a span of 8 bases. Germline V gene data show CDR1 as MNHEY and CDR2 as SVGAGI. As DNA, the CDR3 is TGTGCCAGCAGTTACGCCAGGGGCTATGGCTACACCTTC. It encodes CASSYARGYGYTF.

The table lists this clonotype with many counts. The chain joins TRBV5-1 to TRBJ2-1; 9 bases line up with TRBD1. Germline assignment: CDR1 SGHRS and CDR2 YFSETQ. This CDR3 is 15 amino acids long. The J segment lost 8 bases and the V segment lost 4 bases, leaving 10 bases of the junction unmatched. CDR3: CASSPGTGTSYEQFF. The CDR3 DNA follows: TGCGCCAGCAGCCCCGGGACAGGGACCTCCTATGAGCAGTTCTTC.

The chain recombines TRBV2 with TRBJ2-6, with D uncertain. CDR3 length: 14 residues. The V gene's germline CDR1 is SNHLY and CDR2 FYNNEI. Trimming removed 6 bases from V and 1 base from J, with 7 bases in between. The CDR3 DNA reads TGTGCCAGCAGGGTTCTGTCTGGGGCCAACGTCCTGACTTTC. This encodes CASRVLSGANVLTF.

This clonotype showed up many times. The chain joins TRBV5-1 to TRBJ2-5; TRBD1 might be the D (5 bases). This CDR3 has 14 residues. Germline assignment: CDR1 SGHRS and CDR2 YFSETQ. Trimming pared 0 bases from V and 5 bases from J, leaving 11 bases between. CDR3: CASSLEGVGETQYF. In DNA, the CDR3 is TGCGCCAGCAGCTTGGAAGGGGTAGGGGAGACCCAGTACTTC.

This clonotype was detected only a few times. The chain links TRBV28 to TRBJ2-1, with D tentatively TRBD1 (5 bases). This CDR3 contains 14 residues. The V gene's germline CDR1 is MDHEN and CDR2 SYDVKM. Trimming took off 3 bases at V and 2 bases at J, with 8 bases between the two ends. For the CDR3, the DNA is TGTGCCAGCAGTTTGACAGCTACCTACAATGAGCAGTTCTTC. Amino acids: CASSLTATYNEQFF.

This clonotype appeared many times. The CDR3 DNA sequence: TGTGCCAGCAGTGACCAGGGGGACACTGAAGCTTTCTTT. This gives the protein CASSDQGDTEAFF. V and J are TRBV12-3 or TRBV12-4 and TRBJ1-1; TRBD1 matches at 7 bases. The CDR3 loop spans 13 amino acids. V was pared by 5 bases and J by 3 bases, with 3 bases of the junction left unmatched.

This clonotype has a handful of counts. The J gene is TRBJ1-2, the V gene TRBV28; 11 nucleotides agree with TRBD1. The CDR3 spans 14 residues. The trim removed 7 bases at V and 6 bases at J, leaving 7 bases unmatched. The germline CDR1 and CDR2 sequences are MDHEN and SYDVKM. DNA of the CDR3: TGTGCCAGCATCCGGGACAGGGGGTTTCATGGCTACACCTTC. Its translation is CASIRDRGFHGYTF.